This T cell receptor beta chain was recovered during a study of control samples from healthy donors and cancer patients. Produced via immunoSEQ multiplex PCR; TCRdb's table is partial and in-frame only. The sample lists approximately 170,000 clones, 88% occurring once. This clone was recorded only once. Per the germline V gene, CDR1 is SGHNT and CDR2 is YYREEE (reference sequence). V was clipped by 4 bases and J by 7 bases, with 15 bases between them. This CDR3 has 13 residues. This TCR was sampled from a young woman in good health. The rearrangement links TRBV5-4 to TRBJ2-7, with unresolved D. The sample consisted of blood. Written as DNA, the CDR3 is TGTGCCAGCAGCCAAGACCCTTCGCGGGAGCAGTACGTC. Protein sequence: CASSQDPSREQYV.